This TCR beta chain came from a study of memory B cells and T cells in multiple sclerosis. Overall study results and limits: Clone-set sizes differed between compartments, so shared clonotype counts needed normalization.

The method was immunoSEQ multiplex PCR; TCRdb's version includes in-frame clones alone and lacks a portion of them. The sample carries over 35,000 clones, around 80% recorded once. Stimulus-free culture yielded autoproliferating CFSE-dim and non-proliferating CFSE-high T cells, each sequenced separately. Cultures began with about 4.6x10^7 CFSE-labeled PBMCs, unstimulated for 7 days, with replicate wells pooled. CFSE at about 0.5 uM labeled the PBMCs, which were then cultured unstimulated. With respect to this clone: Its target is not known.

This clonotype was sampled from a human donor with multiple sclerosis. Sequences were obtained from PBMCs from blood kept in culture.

CDR3 nucleotide sequence: TGTGCCAGCAGTTCCCTCTCCTATAATTCACCCCTCCACTTT. It yields the protein CASSSLSYNSPLHF. This chain connects TRBV6-6 to TRBJ1-6, with D hard to call. V gave up 4 bases and J gave up 0 bases, with 4 bases separating them. This CDR3 comprises 14 residues. Per the germline V gene, CDR1 is MNHNY and CDR2 is SVGAGI (reference sequence).